This T cell receptor (beta chain) comes out of a study of radiation and T cells in renal cell carcinoma. Study-wide background: Nephrectomy followed 15 Gy stereotactic body radiation by 4 weeks. Study results and limitations: In blood, top tumor clones expanded by 2 weeks, shrinking by 4.

Described time point: blood 2 weeks post-SBRT. The sample's treatment: 15 Gy SBRT to primary tumor, nephrectomy 4 weeks later. Radiation-treated patients gave blood at baseline, week 2 and week 4. The patient's renal cell carcinoma had clear cell pathology. Worth noting for this clone: Its antigen remains unidentified.

This table comes from immunoSEQ multiplex PCR, and its TCRdb copy is limited to in-frame clones, with some not included. Of 95,000 to 150,000 clones detected, around 85% appear once; the ten largest clones hold about 5.3%. V was trimmed by 4 bases and J by 8 bases, leaving 14 bases between them. CDR3 length: 13 residues. Germline V gene sequence: CDR1 MNHEY, CDR2 SMNVEV (reference sequence). The sequenced sample was blood, obtained from a patient whose treatment included radiotherapy and nephrectomy. The chain has TRBV27 and TRBJ1-2; maybe TRBD1 (6 bases). The sequence was obtained from a man between 50 and 59 years old with renal cell carcinoma. The CDR3 region is CASSYRAGAGYTF. CDR3 sequence (DNA): TGTGCCAGCAGTTATAGGGCAGGGGCCGGCTACACCTTC.